Listed below are T cell receptor beta chains from one sample, sequenced in a study of blood T cells in healthy people across ages. TCRdb re-called the 5' RACE reads through MiXCR, storing one row per CDR3 protein. In the table there are some 790,000 distinct CDR3 sequences, less than 35% of which are singletons. Sequenced: blood. The receptors here all came from a woman at least 80 years old in good health. The CDR3 runs from the conserved cysteine through the conserved F or W. The D gene is left open where the match is weak. Size is omitted from some rows. Given values are once, few, many or a class for expanded clones.

d_call	j_call	v_call	clone_size	cdr3_aa	cdr3_nt
.	TRBJ2-3	TRBV5-1	many	CASSLGGQSTDTQYF	TGCGCCAGCAGCTTGGGAGGACAGAGCACAGATACGCAGTATTTT
.	TRBJ2-2	TRBV6-1	many	CASDAGELFF	TGTGCCAGCGATGCCGGGGAGCTGTTTTTT
TRBD2	TRBJ2-3	TRBV7-2	many	CASSQLARTSGGDTQYF	TGTGCCAGCAGCCAACTAGCTCGGACTAGCGGGGGGGATACGCAGTATTTT
.	TRBJ1-5	TRBV7-9	.	CASSLEGLGDQPQHF	TGTGCCAGCAGCTTAGAAGGACTAGGGGATCAGCCCCAGCATTTT
.	TRBJ2-7	TRBV7-8	.	CASSSGDTGTYEQYF	TGTGCCAGCAGCTCGGGCGATACAGGCACCTACGAGCAGTACTTC
.	TRBJ1-5	TRBV7-8	many	CASSLAVNSNQPQHF	TGTGCCAGCAGCTTAGCGGTTAACAGTAATCAGCCCCAGCATTTT
.	TRBJ2-3	TRBV7-2	.	CASSRPDSDTQYF	TGTGCCAGCAGCCGTCCAGACTCAGATACGCAGTATTTT
.	TRBJ2-7	TRBV2	.	CASRQESSSYEQYF	TGTGCCAGCAGGCAGGAATCTAGCAGCTACGAGCAGTACTTC
.	TRBJ1-4	TRBV6-5	few	CASSYNRGLTNEKLFF	TGTGCCAGCAGTTACAACCGGGGACTAACTAATGAAAAACTGTTTTTT
.	TRBJ2-3	TRBV5-1	.	CASGPQGDTQYF	TGCGCCAGCGGCCCTCAAGGGGATACGCAGTATTTT
.	TRBJ2-4	TRBV28	many	CASSLSGRNIQYF	TGTGCCAGCAGTTTATCAGGGAGGAACATTCAGTACTTC
.	TRBJ1-4	TRBV12-3/TRBV12-4	.	CASRLQGLRKLFF	TGTGCCAGCAGATTACAAGGGTTGCGGAAACTGTTTTTT
.	TRBJ2-3	TRBV7-3	once	CASSPSTGGTQYF	TGTGCCAGCAGCCCCTCCACGGGGGGCACGCAGTATTTT
.	TRBJ2-2	TRBV20-1	few	CSASSAGSDTGELFF	TGCAGTGCTAGTTCGGCGGGGTCCGACACCGGGGAGCTGTTTTTT
TRBD1	TRBJ2-4	TRBV3-1	.	CASSKTTGLSKNIQYF	TGTGCCAGCAGCAAAACGACAGGGCTGTCCAAAAACATTCAGTACTTC
TRBD1	TRBJ2-7	TRBV18	many	CASSGQGGDYEQYF	TGTGCCAGCTCCGGACAGGGGGGGGACTACGAGCAGTACTTC
.	TRBJ1-2	TRBV18	.	CASSPPSGGGFNYGYTF	TGTGCCAGCTCACCTCCCAGTGGAGGAGGATTTAACTATGGCTACACCTTC
.	TRBJ2-3	TRBV12-3/TRBV12-4	.	CASTDHSTDTQYF	TGTGCCAGCACGGACCACAGCACAGATACGCAGTATTTT
.	TRBJ2-3	TRBV12-3/TRBV12-4	.	CASSLSTLYTDTQYF	TGTGCCAGCAGTTTATCGACACTGTACACAGATACGCAGTATTTT
.	TRBJ2-1	TRBV18	.	CASSPRNRGDEQFF	TGTGCCAGCTCACCCCGGAATCGGGGCGATGAGCAGTTCTTC
.	TRBJ2-3	TRBV19	.	CASSLDGGRVTDTQYF	TGTGCCAGTAGTCTAGATGGGGGTCGGGTCACAGATACGCAGTATTTT
.	TRBJ2-3	TRBV28	many	CASSFEVRDTQYF	TGTGCCAGCAGTTTTGAAGTGAGAGATACGCAGTATTTT
TRBD1	TRBJ1-5	TRBV2	.	CASSGQGAGMRQPQHF	TGTGCCAGCAGTGGACAGGGGGCCGGGATGCGGCAGCCCCAGCATTTT
.	TRBJ1-6	TRBV14	few	CASSQGNNSPLHF	TGTGCCAGCAGCCAGGGAAACAATTCACCCCTCCACTTT
.	TRBJ1-2	TRBV10-3	many	CAISESSQVYGYTF	TGTGCCATCAGTGAGTCGAGTCAGGTCTATGGCTACACCTTC
.	TRBJ1-1	TRBV5-1	.	CASSLNVQVQGTEAFF	TGCGCCAGCAGCTTAAACGTGCAGGTACAAGGGACTGAAGCTTTCTTT
.	TRBJ2-7	TRBV20-1	many	CSAQQGMYEQYF	TGCAGTGCGCAGCAGGGGATGTACGAGCAGTACTTC
.	TRBJ2-3	TRBV6-2/TRBV6-3	many	CASSSPDTQYF	TGTGCCAGCAGTTCTCCAGATACGCAGTATTTT
.	TRBJ2-5	TRBV6-1	many	CASGQGGGQETQYF	TGTGCCAGTGGCCAGGGAGGAGGACAAGAGACCCAGTACTTC
TRBD2	TRBJ2-5	TRBV20-1	.	CSATLLAGLSETQYF	TGCAGTGCCACGTTGCTAGCGGGATTGTCGGAGACCCAGTACTTC
.	TRBJ2-1	TRBV4-3	many	CASSREGGTRHEQFF	TGCGCCAGCAGCCGAGAAGGCGGGACGCGACACGAGCAGTTCTTC
.	TRBJ2-6	TRBV10-3	many	CAARPGTNTGANVLTF	TGTGCCGCCAGGCCTGGGACAAACACTGGGGCCAACGTCCTGACTTTC